The entry below gives a single T cell receptor beta chain sequence along with its context. The data derive from a study of sequential checkpoint blockade in melanoma. Study information: Randomization was 1:1 between first-line nivolumab→ipilimumab and ipilimumab→nivolumab.

Sequenced by immunoSEQ multiplex PCR; TCRdb stores in-frame clones only, minus some. This table holds under 20,000 clones, 55% to 75% found once. Treatment: randomized to nivolumab then ipilimumab (arm A) or the reverse (arm B). No patient had prior DNA-damaging chemotherapy. The V gene lost 4 bases and the J gene lost 6 bases, with 12 bases spanning the gap. Germline V gene sequence: CDR1 LGHNA, CDR2 YSLEER. The CDR3 consists of 13 residues. The clonotype was recovered from a human donor with melanoma. The sequencing here drew on CD8+ T cells sorted from blood (inferred from file names), taken from a patient given nivolumab and ipilimumab in sequence. J is TRBJ1-1 and V is TRBV4-3; the D gene is possibly TRBD1 (5 bases). The CDR3 DNA follows: TGCGCCAGCAGCCGGGACTTGAGGGCTGAAGCTTTCTTT. Protein sequence: CASSRDLRAEAFF.